The source of this TCR beta chain is a study of T cell repertoires in cytomegalovirus infection. Study in general: In public TCR beta signatures, there were indications of both CMV infection and matching HLA type.

With regard to this clonotype: The target antigen is unknown.

TCRdb re-analysed the reads in MiXCR, keeping a single row per CDR3 protein. Of under 200,000 distinct CDR3 sequences in the sample, approximately 30% were seen once. The CDR3 is made up of 13 amino acids. Germline loops: CDR1 SGHRS, CDR2 YFSETQ. V was cut by 7 bases and J by 2 bases, with 12 bases left in between. Whole-study findings and limits: Dominating the ex vivo response were TCR beta clonotypes that were CMV-specific and HLA-C-restricted.

Sequencing was performed on PBMCs. The source is a human donor in good health (CMV status not recorded). Some clones in this sample may be carry-over from other donors' samples. The rearrangement uses TRBV5-1 and TRBJ1-1; unclear D gene. The CDR3: CASAESLNTEAFF. In DNA form, the CDR3 reads TGCGCCAGCGCGGAGTCACTTAACACTGAAGCTTTCTTT.